The 20 T cell receptor beta chains below were found in one sample sequenced in a study of CD8 T cells in ankylosing spondylitis (dated by TCRdb to 2016 to 2017). The library was obtained by 5' RACE. Sequencing relied on an Illumina HiSeq 2500. The public sequencing data were trimmed at Q25 with fastp and processed into clonotypes with MiXCR by TCRdb, which kept only in-frame beta chains. Entries that share a CDR3 protein sequence are merged under the most common genes and DNA. This sample has 100,000 to 150,000 distinct CDR3 sequences in its table, and over 7% of those were observed once. 3.3% of the sample comes from the top ten. Sequenced sample: blood, either unsorted or a sorted T cell fraction (not recorded which). The source of these receptors is a male donor with ankylosing spondylitis or in good health (not recorded which).

A few counts support this clonotype. The V gene is TRBV7-9, the J gene TRBJ2-7; D may be TRBD1 (6 bases). The V end was cut by 2 bases, the J end by 0 bases, with 17 bases between. Per the germline V gene, CDR1 is SEHNR and CDR2 is FQNEAQ (reference sequence). CDR3 length: 17 amino acids. CDR3 coding DNA: TGTGCCAGCAGCTTACCTTTTAGGCAGGGGAGCTCCTACGAGCAGTACTTC. Translated: CASSLPFRQGSSYEQYF.

In its sample, this clonotype was seen many times. J is TRBJ2-3 and V is TRBV11-2; possibly TRBD1 or TRBD2 for D (5 bases each). This CDR3 has 14 amino acids. V lost 4 bases and J lost 8, with 16 bases in between. Germline V lookup: CDR1 SGHAT, CDR2 FQNNGV. The CDR3 protein is CASSSGTTVGTQYF. The CDR3 DNA reads TGTGCCAGCAGCTCAGGGACGACTGTGGGTACGCAGTATTTT. Looking up the rest from reference TRBV11-2 and TRBJ2-3 gives the full variable domain: EAGVAQSPRYKIIEKRQSVAFWCNPISGHATLYWYQQILGQGPKLLIQFQNNGVVDDSQLPKDRFSAERLKGVDSTLKIQPAKLEDSAVYLCASSSGTTVGTQYFGPGTRLTVL.

As DNA, the CDR3 is TGTGCCACCTTGGGAGCGGAAGACTACGAGCAGTACTTC. This translates into CATLGAEDYEQYF. The chain links TRBV6-2 or TRBV6-3 to TRBJ2-7, with D possibly TRBD2 on 5 matching bases. With 10 bases removed from V and 3 bases from J, the gap between germline ends came to 16 bases. This CDR3 is built from 13 residues. CDR1 and CDR2 (germline): MNHEY, SVGEGT.

Sample share makes this clonotype medium-sized (0.01 to 0.1%). The rearrangement links TRBV20-1 to TRBJ2-6; no reliable D call. This CDR3 has 18 amino acids. The germline V gene has CDR1 DFQATT and CDR2 SNEGSKA (reference sequence). Trimming shortened V by 0 bases and J by 0 bases, and 15 bases separated the two germline ends. The chain's CDR3 is CSARDLYGLRSGANVLTF. The CDR3 DNA sequence: TGCAGTGCTAGAGATCTCTATGGGCTCCGCTCTGGGGCCAACGTCCTGACTTTC.

The V call is TRBV20-1, the J call TRBJ2-1; 7 positions agree with TRBD2. The CDR3 totals 13 residues. V lost 6 bases to trimming and J lost 4 bases; unmatched junction nucleotides: 6. CDR1 and CDR2 from the germline V gene are DFQATT and SNEGSKA (reference sequence). CDR3 DNA: TGCAGTGCCTCCGGGAGGCGGTACAATGAGCAGTTCTTC. Protein: CSASGRRYNEQFF.

At least ten counts were recorded for this clonotype. The gene calls are TRBV12-3 or TRBV12-4 and TRBJ1-2; D might be TRBD1 (5 bases). This CDR3 has 16 residues. Trimming cost V 7 bases and J 3 bases, with 21 bases left between them. The CDR3 sequence: CASNSELWGVYYGYTF. CDR3 bases: TGTGCCAGCAATTCTGAGCTCTGGGGGGTTTACTATGGCTACACCTTC.

The chain is built from TRBV14 and TRBJ2-5; D remains ambiguous. The CDR3 has 12 amino acids. CDR1 SGHDN and CDR2 FVKESK come from the germline V gene. The V and J ends lost 3 bases and 4 bases respectively, with 6 bases between them. CDR3 nucleotide sequence: TGTGCCAGCAGCCAGAGAAGAGAGACCCAGTACTTC. It codes for CASSQRRETQYF.

This clonotype was observed many times. The rearrangement links TRBV12-3 or TRBV12-4 to TRBJ1-1; TRBD1 matches 8 bases. The CDR3 covers 13 residues. V shed 2 bases, J shed 11 bases, and the junction held 7 bases outside the gene matches. Here the CDR3 DNA reads TGTGCCAGCAGTTTACGGCACCGACAGGGGGCTTTCTTT. The encoded protein is CASSLRHRQGAFF.

The chain combines TRBV5-1 with TRBJ2-7; D is possibly TRBD1 (5 bases). The CDR3 length is 14 residues. V lost 4 bases and J lost 1, with 12 bases in between. Germline V gives CDR1 SGHRS, CDR2 YFSETQ. The CDR3 region has the DNA TGCGCCAGCAGCCCTCCAGGGCAGTCCTACGAGCAGTACTTC. As protein: CASSPPGQSYEQYF.

V and J are TRBV9 and TRBJ1-6; 8 bases are shared with TRBD1. With 3 bases clipped from V and 8 bases from J, the junction kept 7 bases outside the gene matches. Per the germline V gene, CDR1 is SGDLS and CDR2 is YYNGEE. The CDR3 covers 15 residues. CDR3 sequence reads: CASSGSDRGDSPLHF. For the CDR3, the DNA is TGTGCCAGCAGCGGATCAGACAGGGGTGATTCACCCCTCCACTTT.

This clonotype was detected many times. The J gene is TRBJ1-5, the V gene TRBV14; D gene uncertain. Per the germline V gene, CDR1 is SGHDN and CDR2 is FVKESK. The CDR3 consists of 16 residues. V lost 8 bases to trimming and J lost 4 bases, with 21 bases between them. The CDR3 region has the DNA TGTGCCAGCGGACCCTTATGGTTCACGTGGAATCAGCCCCAGCATTTT. It encodes CASGPLWFTWNQPQHF. The whole variable domain, remainder taken from reference TRBV14 and TRBJ1-5, is EAGVTQFPSHSVIEKGQTVTLRCDPISGHDNLYWYRRVMGKEIKFLLHFVKESKQDESGMPNNRFLAERTGGTYSTLKVQPAELEDSGVYFCASGPLWFTWNQPQHFGDGTRLSIL.

This clonotype was observed at least ten times. V is TRBV29-1 and J is TRBJ2-1; TRBD2 matches at 14 bases. This CDR3 has 15 residues. J was trimmed by 7 bases and V by 5 bases; bases with no gene match: 7. Germline CDR1 is SQVTM and CDR2 is ANQGSEA. The CDR3 DNA follows: TGCAGCGTTCTGACTAGCGGGAGGGCCAGGAATGAGCAGTTCTTC. It specifies CSVLTSGRARNEQFF.

This clonotype was observed a few times. V and J are TRBV20-1 and TRBJ2-1; 13 bases are shared with TRBD2. CDR3 length: 19 residues. The germline V gene has CDR1 DFQATT and CDR2 SNEGSKA (reference sequence). The V and J ends lost 1 base and 7 bases, in that order; junction bases with no gene match: 16. CDR3 nucleotides: TGCAGTGCTAGAGCCCCACTAGCGGGAGGGCTCCATGGGAAAAATGAGCAGTTCTTC. Protein: CSARAPLAGGLHGKNEQFF.

This clonotype has just a few counts. This sequence joins TRBV5-1 and TRBJ2-5; no firm D call. CDR3 size: 12 residues. Looked up from germline, CDR1 is SGHRS and CDR2 is YFSETQ. Trimming removed 4 bases from V and 2 bases from J, with 6 bases in between. The CDR3 sequence is CASSPEQETQYF. CDR3 sequence (DNA): TGCGCCAGCAGCCCGGAACAAGAGACCCAGTACTTC.

This clonotype was counted ten times or more. The V call is TRBV7-3, the J call TRBJ2-2; D may be TRBD2 (6 bases). The CDR3 covers 18 residues. Germline V lookup: CDR1 SGHTA, CDR2 FQGTGA. Trimming cost V 5 bases and J 0 bases, with 19 bases left between them. The CDR3 loop reads CASSATGLPLANTGELFF. The CDR3 nucleotides read TGTGCCAGCAGCGCCACGGGACTCCCACTAGCGAACACCGGGGAGCTGTTTTTT.

At least ten counts were recorded for this clonotype. The chain employs TRBV7-2 and TRBJ2-7, with 7 bases lining up with TRBD1. The germline V gene has CDR1 SGHTA and CDR2 FQGNSA. The CDR3 has 15 amino acids. J lost 3 bases, V lost 3 bases, and 8 bases had no gene match. The CDR3 region is CASSFSTGEHYEQYF. CDR3 in DNA: TGTGCCAGCAGCTTTTCTACAGGGGAACACTACGAGCAGTACTTC.

This clonotype was detected only a few times. The chain has TRBV3-1 and TRBJ1-5; D gene uncertain. V gave up 8 bases and J gave up 0 bases, with 26 bases separating them. CDR1 is LGHDT, CDR2 YNNKEL, per germline (reference sequence). CDR3 length equals 19 residues. The CDR3 nucleotides read TGTGCCAGCTGTTTTCTCCCCCCCGGAGGGCTCTATAGCAATCAGCCCCAGCATTTT. Protein: CASCFLPPGGLYSNQPQHF.

The chain recombines TRBV4-1 with TRBJ2-7; tentative D call: TRBD2 (6 bases). The germline V gene has CDR1 MGHRA and CDR2 YSYEKL. Between the trimmed V and J ends, which lost 1 base and 3 bases, there was a span of 19 bases. The CDR3 runs to 17 residues. The chain's CDR3 is CASSQVRTTYGGYEQYF. DNA of the CDR3: TGCGCCAGCAGCCAAGTTCGGACTACCTACGGGGGCTACGAGCAGTACTTC.

This clonotype occurred many times. The chain couples TRBV6-5 to TRBJ2-2; D is uncertain. V was cut by 6 bases and J by 7 bases, with 6 bases left in between. This CDR3 comprises 11 residues. Germline V gene lookup returns CDR1 MNHEY and CDR2 SVGAGI. CDR3 loop: CASRTSGELFF. The CDR3 DNA is TGTGCCAGCAGGACAAGCGGGGAGCTGTTTTTT.

This clonotype was observed at least ten times. The chain links TRBV29-1 to TRBJ2-7; 10 bases align to TRBD2. The germline V gene has CDR1 SQVTM and CDR2 ANQGSEA. CDR3 length: 14 amino acids. After removal of 3 bases from V and 1 base from J, the junction contained 3 bases not matched to a gene. CDR3 nucleotide sequence: TGCAGCGTTGATTCTAGCGGGAGTTCCTACGAGCAGTACTTC. Residues: CSVDSSGSSYEQYF.